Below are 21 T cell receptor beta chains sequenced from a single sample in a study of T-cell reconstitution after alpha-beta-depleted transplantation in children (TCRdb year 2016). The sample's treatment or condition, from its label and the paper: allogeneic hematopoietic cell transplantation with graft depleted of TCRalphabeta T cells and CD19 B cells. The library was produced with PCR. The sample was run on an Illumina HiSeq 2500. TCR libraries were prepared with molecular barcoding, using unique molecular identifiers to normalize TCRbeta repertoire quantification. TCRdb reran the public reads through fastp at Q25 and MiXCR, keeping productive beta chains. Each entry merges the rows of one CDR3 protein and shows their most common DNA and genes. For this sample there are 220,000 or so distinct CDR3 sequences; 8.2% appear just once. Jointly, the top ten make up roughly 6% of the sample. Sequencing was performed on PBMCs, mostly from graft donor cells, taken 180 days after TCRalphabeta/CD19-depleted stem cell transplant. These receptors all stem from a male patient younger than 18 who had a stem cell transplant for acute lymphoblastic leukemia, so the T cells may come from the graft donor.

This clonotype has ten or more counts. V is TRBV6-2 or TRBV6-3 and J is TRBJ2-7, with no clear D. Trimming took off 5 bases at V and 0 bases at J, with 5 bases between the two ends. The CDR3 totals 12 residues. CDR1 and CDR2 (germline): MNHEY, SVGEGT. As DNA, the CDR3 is TGTGCCAGCAGTCGTAACTCCTACGAGCAGTACTTC. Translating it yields CASSRNSYEQYF.

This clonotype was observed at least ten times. The CDR3 DNA reads as TGTGCCAGCAAGGGCACCGGGGAGCTGTTTTTT. This gives the protein CASKGTGELFF. V gene TRBV6-4 combines with J gene TRBJ2-2; D remains ambiguous. V lost 7 bases and J 4 bases, leaving 4 bases between the germline ends. Germline CDR1 MRHNA, CDR2 SNTAGT. The CDR3 is 11 amino acids.

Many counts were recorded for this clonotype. This CDR3 is CASRADPTQYF. The CDR3 nucleotides are TGTGCCAGCAGAGCTGACCCGACCCAGTACTTC. The chain combines TRBV2 with TRBJ2-5, with unresolved D. CDR3 size: 11 residues. V lost 6 bases and J lost 7, with 9 bases in between. Germline V gives CDR1 SNHLY, CDR2 FYNNEI.

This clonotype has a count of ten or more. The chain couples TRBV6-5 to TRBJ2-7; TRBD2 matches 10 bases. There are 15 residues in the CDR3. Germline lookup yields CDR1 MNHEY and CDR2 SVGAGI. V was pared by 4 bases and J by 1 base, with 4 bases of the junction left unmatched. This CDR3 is CASSSRTSGSYEQYF. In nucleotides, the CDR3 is TGTGCCAGCAGTTCTAGGACTAGCGGATCCTACGAGCAGTACTTC.

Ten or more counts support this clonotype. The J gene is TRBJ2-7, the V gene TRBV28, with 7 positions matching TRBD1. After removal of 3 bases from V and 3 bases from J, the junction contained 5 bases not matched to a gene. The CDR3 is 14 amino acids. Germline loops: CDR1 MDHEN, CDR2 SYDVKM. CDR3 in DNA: TGTGCCAGCAGTTTGAGGACAGGCTTCTACGAGCAGTACTTC. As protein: CASSLRTGFYEQYF.

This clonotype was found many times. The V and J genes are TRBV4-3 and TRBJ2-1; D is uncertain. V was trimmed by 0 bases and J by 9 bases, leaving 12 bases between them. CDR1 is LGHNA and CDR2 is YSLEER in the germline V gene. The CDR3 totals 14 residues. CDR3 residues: CASSQEWWPSEQFF. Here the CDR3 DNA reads TGCGCCAGCAGCCAAGAATGGTGGCCTTCTGAGCAGTTCTTC.

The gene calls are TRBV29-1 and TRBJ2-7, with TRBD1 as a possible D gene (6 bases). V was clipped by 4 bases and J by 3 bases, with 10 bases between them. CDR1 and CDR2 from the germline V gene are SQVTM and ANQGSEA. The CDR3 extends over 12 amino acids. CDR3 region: CSVAGGIYEQYF. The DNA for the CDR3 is TGCAGCGTTGCTGGGGGCATCTACGAGCAGTACTTC.

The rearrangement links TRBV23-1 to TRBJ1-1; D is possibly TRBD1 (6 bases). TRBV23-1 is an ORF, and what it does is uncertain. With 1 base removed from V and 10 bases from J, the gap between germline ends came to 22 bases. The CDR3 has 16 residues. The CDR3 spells CASSQCSGQFYKGAFF. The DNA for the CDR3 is TGCGCCAGCAGTCAATGTTCCGGACAGTTCTATAAAGGAGCTTTCTTT.

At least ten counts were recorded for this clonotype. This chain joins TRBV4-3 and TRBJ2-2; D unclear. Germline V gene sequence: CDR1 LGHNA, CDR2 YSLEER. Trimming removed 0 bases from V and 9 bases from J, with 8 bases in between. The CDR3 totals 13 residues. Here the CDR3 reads CASSQDRLRELFF. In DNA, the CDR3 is TGCGCCAGCAGCCAAGATCGGCTCCGGGAGCTGTTTTTT.

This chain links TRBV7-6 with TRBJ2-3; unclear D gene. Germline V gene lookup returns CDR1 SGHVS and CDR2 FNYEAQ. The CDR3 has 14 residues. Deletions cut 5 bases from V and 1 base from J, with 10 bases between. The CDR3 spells CASSPVLGTDTQYF. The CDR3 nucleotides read TGTGCCAGCAGCCCGGTCCTGGGCACAGATACGCAGTATTTT.

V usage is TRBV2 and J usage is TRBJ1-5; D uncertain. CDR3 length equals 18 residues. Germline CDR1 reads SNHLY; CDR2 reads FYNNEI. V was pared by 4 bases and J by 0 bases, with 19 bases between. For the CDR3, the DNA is TGTGCCAGCAGTGGTTTGGGAGAAGTAGGATATAGCAATCAGCCCCAGCATTTT. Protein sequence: CASSGLGEVGYSNQPQHF.

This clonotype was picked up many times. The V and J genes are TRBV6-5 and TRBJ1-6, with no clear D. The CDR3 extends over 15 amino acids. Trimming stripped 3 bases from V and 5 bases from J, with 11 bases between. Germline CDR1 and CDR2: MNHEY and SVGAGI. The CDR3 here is CASSYLPRNNSPLHF. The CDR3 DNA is TGTGCCAGCAGTTATTTACCACGGAATAATTCACCCCTCCACTTT.

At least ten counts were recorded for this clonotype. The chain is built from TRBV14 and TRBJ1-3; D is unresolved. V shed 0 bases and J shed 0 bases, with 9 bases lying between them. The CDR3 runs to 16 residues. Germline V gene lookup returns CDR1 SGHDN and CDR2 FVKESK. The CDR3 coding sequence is TGTGCCAGCAGCCAAGATAGTGTTTACTCTGGAAACACCATATATTTT. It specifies CASSQDSVYSGNTIYF.

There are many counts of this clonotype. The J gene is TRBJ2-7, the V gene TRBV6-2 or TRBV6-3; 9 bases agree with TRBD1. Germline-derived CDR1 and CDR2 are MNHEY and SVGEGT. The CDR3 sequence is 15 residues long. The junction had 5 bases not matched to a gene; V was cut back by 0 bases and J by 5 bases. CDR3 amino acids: CASSYSRTGAHEQYF. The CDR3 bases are TGTGCCAGCAGTTACTCCCGGACAGGGGCCCACGAGCAGTACTTC.

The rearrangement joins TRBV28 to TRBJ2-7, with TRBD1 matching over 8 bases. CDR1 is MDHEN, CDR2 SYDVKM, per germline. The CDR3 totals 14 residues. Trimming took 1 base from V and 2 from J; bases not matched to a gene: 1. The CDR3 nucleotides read TGTGCCAGCAGTTTATCACAGGGGGCCTACGAGCAGTACTTC. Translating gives CASSLSQGAYEQYF.

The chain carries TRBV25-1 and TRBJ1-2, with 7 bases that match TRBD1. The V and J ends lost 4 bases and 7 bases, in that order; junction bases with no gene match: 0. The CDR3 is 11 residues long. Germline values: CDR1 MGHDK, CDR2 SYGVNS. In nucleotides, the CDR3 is TGTGCCAGCAGTGCAGGGGGTGGCTACACCTTC. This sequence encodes CASSAGGGYTF.

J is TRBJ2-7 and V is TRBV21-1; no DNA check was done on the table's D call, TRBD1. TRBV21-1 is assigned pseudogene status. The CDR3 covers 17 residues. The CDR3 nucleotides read TGTGCCAGCAGCACACCCCAACCGGGACAGGGCCCCCTCGAGCAGTACTTC. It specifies CASSTPQPGQGPLEQYF.

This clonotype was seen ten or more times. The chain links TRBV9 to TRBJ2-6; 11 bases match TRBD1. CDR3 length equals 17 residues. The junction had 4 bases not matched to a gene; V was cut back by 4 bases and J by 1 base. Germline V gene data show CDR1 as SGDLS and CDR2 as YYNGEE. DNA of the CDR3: TGTGCCAGCAGCAGCCGGGACAGGGGGTCTGGGGCCAACGTCCTGACTTTC. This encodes CASSSRDRGSGANVLTF.

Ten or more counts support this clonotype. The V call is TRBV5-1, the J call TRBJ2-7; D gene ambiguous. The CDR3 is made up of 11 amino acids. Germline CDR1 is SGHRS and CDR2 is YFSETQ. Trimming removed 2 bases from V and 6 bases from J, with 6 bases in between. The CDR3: CASSLGREQYF. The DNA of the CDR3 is TGCGCCAGCAGCTTAGGTCGCGAGCAGTACTTC.

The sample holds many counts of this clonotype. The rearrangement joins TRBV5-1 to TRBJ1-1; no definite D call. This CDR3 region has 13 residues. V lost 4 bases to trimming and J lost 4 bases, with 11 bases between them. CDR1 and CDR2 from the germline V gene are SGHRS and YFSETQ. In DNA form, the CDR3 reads TGCGCCAGCAGCAAGACTGAGGCCACTGAAGCTTTCTTT. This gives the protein CASSKTEATEAFF.

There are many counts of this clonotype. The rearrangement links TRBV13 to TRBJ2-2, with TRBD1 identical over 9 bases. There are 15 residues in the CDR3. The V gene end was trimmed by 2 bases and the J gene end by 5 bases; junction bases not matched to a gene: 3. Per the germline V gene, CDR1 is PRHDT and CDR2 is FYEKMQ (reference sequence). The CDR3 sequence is CASSLTGGWTGELFF. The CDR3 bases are TGTGCCAGCAGCTTAACAGGGGGCTGGACCGGGGAGCTGTTTTTT.